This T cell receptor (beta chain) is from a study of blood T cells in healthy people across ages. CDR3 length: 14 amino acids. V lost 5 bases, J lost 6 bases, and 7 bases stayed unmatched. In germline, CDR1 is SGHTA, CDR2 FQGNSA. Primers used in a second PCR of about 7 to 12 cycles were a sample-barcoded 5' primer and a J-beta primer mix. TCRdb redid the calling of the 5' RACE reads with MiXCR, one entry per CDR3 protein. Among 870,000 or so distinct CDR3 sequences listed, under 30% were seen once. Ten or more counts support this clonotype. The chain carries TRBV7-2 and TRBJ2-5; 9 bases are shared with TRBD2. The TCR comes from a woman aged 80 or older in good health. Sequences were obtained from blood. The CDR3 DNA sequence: TGTGCCAGCAGCCGCCGAAGCGGGGGGAAGACCCAGTACTTC. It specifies CASSRRSGGKTQYF.